Shown below are 24 T cell receptor beta chains from a single sample sequenced in a study of blood T cell repertoires in COVID-19. TCRdb's copy holds only in-frame clones and misses some; the assay was immunoSEQ multiplex PCR. The profile shows more than 300,000 clones, almost 90% of them singletons. The specimen was peripheral blood. These receptor sequences come from a woman in her seventies with COVID-19, enrolled during active disease.

The chain recombines TRBV19 with TRBJ1-2, with TRBD1 as a possible D gene (5 bases). The CDR3 is 12 amino acids. Germline CDR1 LNHDA, CDR2 SQIVND (reference sequence). V shed 4 bases and J shed 7 bases, with 10 bases lying between them. DNA of the CDR3: TGTGCCAGTAGTACAGGGTCCCTTGGCTACACCTTC. It is translated as CASSTGSLGYTF.

The chain combines TRBV27 with TRBJ1-4; D might be TRBD1 (6 bases). CDR3 length equals 14 residues. Trimming took 4 bases from V and 9 from J, leaving 15 bases between them. CDR1 MNHEY and CDR2 SMNVEV come from the germline V gene (reference sequence). The CDR3 DNA is TGTGCCAGCAGTTCCTCGAGGGGGTTGCAAAAACTGTTTTTT. Its translation: CASSSSRGLQKLFF.

The V and J genes are TRBV10-3 and TRBJ1-1; unclear D gene. The CDR3 loop spans 14 amino acids. V gave up 6 bases and J gave up 4 bases, with 15 bases separating them. The V gene's germline CDR1 is ENHRY and CDR2 SYGVKD. The DNA for the CDR3 is TGTGCCATCAGGGTATCGTCGGAGTCCACTGAAGCTTTCTTT. It codes for CAIRVSSESTEAFF.

This chain connects TRBV7-3 to TRBJ2-5, with 12 bases identical to TRBD1. CDR3 length: 15 residues. Germline loops: CDR1 SGHTA, CDR2 FQGTGA. After removal of 6 bases from V and 4 bases from J, the junction contained 6 bases not matched to a gene. The CDR3 nucleotides are TGTGCCAGCAGTCCCGGGACAGGGGGCGGAGAGACCCAGTACTTC. Its translation: CASSPGTGGGETQYF.

The chain uses TRBV9 and TRBJ1-1; D is uncertain. The germline V gene has CDR1 SGDLS and CDR2 YYNGEE. This CDR3 is 13 amino acids long. V was shortened by 5 bases and J by 1 base, with 9 bases between the two germline ends. CDR3 amino acids: CASRSLPNTEAFF. In DNA form, the CDR3 reads TGTGCCAGCAGGTCCCTTCCGAACACTGAAGCTTTCTTT. Full variable domain (remainder filled in from reference TRBV9 and TRBJ1-1): DSGVTQTPKHLITATGQRVTLRCSPRSGDLSVYWYQQSLDQGLQFLIQYYNGEERAKGNILERFSAQQFPDLHSELNLSSLELGDSALYFCASRSLPNTEAFFGQGTRLTVV.

This chain connects TRBV11-2 to TRBJ2-7, with 7 bases identical to TRBD1. This CDR3 contains 17 residues. V shed 2 bases, J shed 11 bases, and the junction held 21 bases outside the gene matches. CDR1 SGHAT and CDR2 FQNNGV come from the germline V gene. CDR3 coding DNA: TGTGCCAGCAGCTTATACCGGGACAGCGGACCTCCTACGAGGGAGTACTTC. Translated, it gives CASSLYRDSGPPTREYF.

J is TRBJ1-2 and V is TRBV4-2, with 11 positions matching TRBD1. CDR3 size: 18 residues. Germline CDR1 LGHNA, CDR2 YNFKEQ. V shed 2 bases and J 2 bases; nucleotides not matched to a gene: 10. CDR3 in amino acids: CASSQMGTGGDKNYGYTF. The CDR3 bases are TGTGCCAGCAGCCAAATGGGGACAGGGGGAGATAAGAACTATGGCTACACCTTC.

The chain has TRBV29-1 and TRBJ1-1; 7 positions agree with TRBD1. The CDR3 is 15 residues long. V shed 0 bases and J 5 bases; nucleotides not matched to a gene: 9. Germline CDR1 SQVTM, CDR2 ANQGSEA. The CDR3 here is CSVEDLLTGQTEAFF. Here the CDR3 DNA reads TGCAGCGTTGAAGATCTTTTGACAGGGCAGACTGAAGCTTTCTTT.

The chain joins TRBV7-2 to TRBJ2-3; perhaps TRBD2 as D (7 bases). This CDR3 is 16 amino acids long. Germline CDR1 is SGHTA and CDR2 is FQGNSA. V gave up 5 bases and J gave up 2 bases, with 17 bases separating them. CDR3 sequence reads: CASSLGYGGLTDTQYF. The CDR3 region has the DNA TGTGCCAGCAGCCTGGGCTACGGGGGGCTCACAGATACGCAGTATTTT.

This clone appeared a single time. The rearrangement links TRBV4-3 to TRBJ1-4; 7 nucleotides align to TRBD1. This CDR3 has 18 residues. In germline, CDR1 is LGHNA, CDR2 YSLEER. Losses at the gene ends were 0 bases for V and 5 bases for J; bases not matched to a gene: 12. In DNA form, the CDR3 reads TGCGCCAGCAGCCAAGATAACGGATCCAGGGGGAGGAATGAAAAACTGTTTTTT. Translating it yields CASSQDNGSRGRNEKLFF.

The rearrangement uses TRBV6-6 and TRBJ1-1; maybe TRBD1 (5 bases). Germline V gene data show CDR1 as MNHNY and CDR2 as SVGAGI (reference sequence). The CDR3 is made up of 13 amino acids. Trimming took off 7 bases at V and 5 bases at J, with 14 bases between the two ends. This CDR3 is CASKMTEATEAFF. CDR3 coding DNA: TGTGCCAGCAAGATGACAGAGGCGACTGAAGCTTTCTTT.

V usage is TRBV6-6 and J usage is TRBJ1-2; D unresolved. The germline V gene has CDR1 MNHNY and CDR2 SVGAGI (reference sequence). This CDR3 has 13 amino acids. V was pared by 0 bases and J by 8 bases, with 10 bases between. CDR3 sequence reads: CASSYSPQAGYTF. CDR3 sequence (DNA): TGTGCCAGCAGTTACTCCCCTCAAGCAGGCTACACCTTC.

V and J are TRBV6-2 or TRBV6-3 and TRBJ1-1, with 7 bases that match TRBD1. V was pared by 4 bases and J by 7 bases, with 6 bases of the junction left unmatched. CDR3 length equals 13 residues. In germline, CDR1 is MNHEY, CDR2 SVGEGT. CDR3 in DNA: TGTGCCAGCAGTTCCAGACAGGGACGTGAAGCTTTCTTT. This codes for CASSSRQGREAFF.

V is TRBV10-3 and J is TRBJ1-1, with D uncertain. CDR3 length: 14 residues. Germline CDR1 ENHRY, CDR2 SYGVKD. The V end was cut by 8 bases, the J end by 10 bases, with 23 bases between. CDR3 amino acids: CAIGWDTGSGIAFF. For the CDR3, the DNA is TGTGCCATCGGATGGGATACGGGAAGCGGGATAGCTTTCTTT.

The V gene is TRBV11-3, the J gene TRBJ2-2; 7 nucleotides align to TRBD2. The germline CDR1 and CDR2 sequences are SGHNT and YENEEA. V was clipped by 1 base and J by 1 base; unmatched bases: 0. There are 15 residues in the CDR3. The CDR3 DNA follows: TGTGCCAGCAGCTTAGCGGGGGGGAACACCGGGGAGCTGTTTTTT. Translated, it gives CASSLAGGNTGELFF. The complete variable domain, with remaining parts taken from reference TRBV11-3 and TRBJ2-2, reads EAGVVQSPRYKIIEKKQPVAFWCNPISGHNTLYWYLQNLGQGPELLIRYENEEAVDDSQLPKDRFSAERLKGVDSTLKIQPAELGDSAVYLCASSLAGGNTGELFFGEGSRLTVL.

The V gene is TRBV7-2, the J gene TRBJ2-1; 11 bases map to TRBD2. This CDR3 is built from 17 residues. V dropped 4 bases and J dropped 5; count of bases not matched to a gene: 10. The V gene's germline CDR1 is SGHTA and CDR2 FQGNSA. Here the CDR3 DNA reads TGTGCCAGCAGCTCAAGCGCTAGCGGGGGGACTAACAATGAGCAGTTCTTC. Amino acids: CASSSSASGGTNNEQFF.

This rearrangement joins TRBV30 to TRBJ2-1; D possibly corresponds to TRBD1 (6 bases). The ends were cut back, 1 base at V and 8 bases at J, with 15 bases in the middle. CDR1 GTSNPN and CDR2 SVGIG come from the germline V gene (reference sequence). The CDR3 length is 14 residues. The CDR3 sequence is CAWSGGLSGHEQFF. The CDR3, as DNA: TGTGCCTGGAGTGGGGGGCTTTCGGGCCATGAGCAGTTCTTC.

The genes are TRBV3-1 (or the pseudogene TRBV3-2) and TRBJ1-2; perhaps TRBD1 as D (6 bases). The CDR3 runs to 14 residues. V lost 3 bases and J 2 bases, leaving 10 bases between the germline ends. Germline V gene sequence: CDR1 LGHDT, CDR2 YNNKEL (reference sequence). CDR3 residues: CASSQRTVNYGYTF. CDR3 DNA: TGTGCCAGCAGCCAGCGGACAGTAAACTATGGCTACACCTTC.

The V call is TRBV4-2, the J call TRBJ1-6, with D uncertain. The CDR3 has 15 amino acids. Germline loops: CDR1 LGHNA, CDR2 YNFKEQ. The V gene lost 2 bases and the J gene lost 7 bases, with 12 bases spanning the gap. The DNA for the CDR3 is TGTGCCAGCAGCCAAAAGGAGGGAGGGAATTCACCCCTCCACTTT. As protein: CASSQKEGGNSPLHF.

The V and J genes are TRBV27 and TRBJ2-2; 7 bases match TRBD1. The CDR3 loop spans 14 amino acids. J was trimmed by 4 bases and V by 4 bases; bases with no gene match: 3. Germline V CDR1 and CDR2: MNHEY, SMNVEV (reference sequence). The CDR3 sequence: CASSSGQITGELFF. In nucleotides, the CDR3 is TGTGCCAGCAGTTCGGGACAGATCACCGGGGAGCTGTTTTTT.

J is TRBJ2-2 and V is TRBV24-1, with 10 bases that match TRBD1. V lost 3 bases, J lost 6 bases, and 9 bases stayed unmatched. This CDR3 is 17 amino acids long. Germline CDR1 reads KGHDR; CDR2 reads SFDVKD. CDR3 in DNA: TGTGCCACCAGTGATGTGCCGGGACAGGGGAGGGCCGGGGAGCTGTTTTTT. It codes for CATSDVPGQGRAGELFF.

The rearrangement joins TRBV13 to TRBJ1-6, with a possible D match to TRBD1 (5 bases). Germline V lookup: CDR1 PRHDT, CDR2 FYEKMQ (reference sequence). This CDR3 has 14 amino acids. V lost 3 bases, J lost 3 bases, and 6 bases lay in between. The CDR3 bases are TGTGCCAGCAGCTTGGACATCTATAATTCACCCCTCCACTTT. As protein: CASSLDIYNSPLHF.

This chain joins TRBV7-2 and TRBJ1-1; D is unclear. From germline, CDR1 is SGHTA and CDR2 FQGNSA. The CDR3 totals 17 residues. Between the trimmed V and J ends, which lost 2 bases and 3 bases, there was a span of 19 bases. CDR3 sequence (DNA): TGTGCCAGCAGCTTAAGATTTGGGGTAGGAGGCGACACTGAAGCTTTCTTT. It yields the protein CASSLRFGVGGDTEAFF.

The rearrangement links TRBV6-5 to TRBJ2-1, with D tentatively TRBD2 (5 bases). Trimming left V 6 bases short and J 4 bases short, with 13 bases between. The length of the CDR3 is 14 residues. Germline CDR1 reads MNHEY; CDR2 reads SVGAGI. The chain's CDR3 is CASSGISIYNEQFF. The CDR3, as DNA: TGTGCCAGCAGCGGGATCTCCATTTACAATGAGCAGTTCTTC.